This section outlines one T cell receptor beta chain sequence together with its context. Germline CDR1 is MNHEY and CDR2 is SMNVEV (reference sequence). The V segment lost 4 bases and the J segment 5 bases; nucleotides outside the gene matches: 6. The CDR3 length is 15 residues. Methods used by the authors: The authors estimated nucleated cell counts from reference gene primer amplification. Clones were sequenced by immunoSEQ multiplex PCR, and TCRdb holds only the in-frame ones, with some missing. The DNA was the basis for D and trimming; V, J and clone size are from that table. The data hold about 44,000 clones, with 80% to 90% observed a single time. The data belong to a study of blood T cell repertoires in COVID-19.

The sequence was collected from a human donor in a cohort sampled during active COVID-19. V is TRBV27 and J is TRBJ2-2; 8 bases match TRBD1. Sequencing input: peripheral blood. Here the CDR3 reads CASSSRQGWTGELFF. As DNA, the CDR3 is TGTGCCAGCAGTTCGAGACAGGGGTGGACCGGGGAGCTGTTTTTT.